This is a list of T cell receptor beta chains from one sample in a study of blood T cell repertoires in COVID-19. The method was immunoSEQ multiplex PCR; TCRdb's version includes in-frame clones alone and lacks a portion of them. The table lists 300,000 to 400,000 clones, 90% to 95% of them singletons, with around 3.3% in the top ten. Specimen: peripheral blood. Receptors were obtained from a woman younger than 30 who had recovered from COVID-19. The CDR3 runs from the conserved cysteine through the conserved F or W. Fields, in order: clone size, V gene, J gene, D gene, CDR3 DNA, CDR3 protein. The D gene is left open where the match is weak. Size is stated for part of the rows, as once, few or many counts, or as a class when the clone is expanded.

-	TRBV18	TRBJ1-3	-	TGTGCCAGCTCACTCGGGCAGGGGTTTGGAAACACCATATATTTT	CASSLGQGFGNTIYF
-	TRBV29-1	TRBJ2-1	TRBD2	TGCAGCGTTGAAGAGGCGGGAGGTCTTAGGGAGCAGTTCTTC	CSVEEAGGLREQFF
-	TRBV6-5	TRBJ2-1	-	TGTGCCAGCAGTTACGAGCGGGCTTCCTACAATGAGCAGTTCTTC	CASSYERASYNEQFF
-	TRBV5-6	TRBJ1-2	-	TGTGCCAGCAGCTTGGATCTTGGGTCAGGAGGCAACTATGGCTACACCTTC	CASSLDLGSGGNYGYTF
-	TRBV24-1	TRBJ2-3	TRBD2	TGTGCCACCAGTGATCGGACTAGCGGGATTGATACGCAGTATTTT	CATSDRTSGIDTQYF
-	TRBV7-9	TRBJ1-2	TRBD1	TGTGCCAGCATCGGCGGGACAGGCGATACTTATGGCTACACCTTC	CASIGGTGDTYGYTF
once	TRBV4-3	TRBJ2-1	-	TGCGCCAGCAGCCAAGATAGGGACTATGAGCAGTTCTTC	CASSQDRDYEQFF
-	TRBV11-2	TRBJ2-5	-	TGTGCCAGCAGCTCGGGACTCGCGCAAGAGACCCAGTACTTC	CASSSGLAQETQYF
-	TRBV6-5	TRBJ2-1	-	TGTGCCAGCAGTTACTCATCGGGAGTTTCGAATGAGCAGTTCTTC	CASSYSSGVSNEQFF
-	TRBV18	TRBJ2-1	TRBD2	TGTGCCAGCTCTCCCCCGGGGAGCGGGAGGTCCCATGAGCAGTTCTTC	CASSPPGSGRSHEQFF
-	TRBV12-5	TRBJ1-3	-	TGTGCTAGTGGTTTCGGCACTAAGGCGGGAAACACCATATATTTT	CASGFGTKAGNTIYF
-	TRBV5-6	TRBJ1-3	-	TGTGCCAGCAGCACTGGTCGAAACACCATATATTTT	CASSTGRNTIYF
-	TRBV4-3	TRBJ2-1	TRBD2	TGCGCCAGCAGCCAAGAGTGGGCTAGCGGGGCCTACAATGAGCAGTTCTTC	CASSQEWASGAYNEQFF
-	TRBV18	TRBJ1-2	TRBD1	TGTGCCAGCTCACAACGACAGGGAATGAACTATGGCTACACCTTC	CASSQRQGMNYGYTF
-	TRBV4-1	TRBJ2-3	TRBD2	TGCGCCAGCAGCCCATCAACTAGCGGGGGGGCAGATACGCAGTATTTT	CASSPSTSGGADTQYF
-	TRBV11-3	TRBJ2-1	TRBD2	TGTGCCAGCAGCTCCAATTGGGGACTAGGTGCGGGTGAGCAGTTCTTC	CASSSNWGLGAGEQFF
-	TRBV7-6	TRBJ2-3	TRBD2	TGTGCCAGCAGCTTAGGAGCGGGAGGGGGAGCGGATACGCAGTATTTT	CASSLGAGGGADTQYF
few	TRBV6-5	TRBJ2-5	-	TGTGCCAGCAGTCTGACAGTCCAAGAGACCCAGTACTTC	CASSLTVQETQYF
-	TRBV5-4	TRBJ1-5	TRBD1	TGTGCCAGCAGCCGGCAGGGGGAGCCGGGTCCCCAGCATTTT	CASSRQGEPGPQHF
once	TRBV10-3	TRBJ1-2	-	TGTGCCATCAGTGAGTCAATCAGGGGCCAAGGCTACACCTTC	CAISESIRGQGYTF
-	TRBV20-1	TRBJ1-1	-	TGCAGTGCTAGTTACGGGGGAAACACTGAAGCTTTCTTT	CSASYGGNTEAFF
once	TRBV7-8	TRBJ1-1	-	TGTGCCAGCAGCTTACAGAGTGGGTCAGGGACTGAAGCTTTCTTT	CASSLQSGSGTEAFF
-	TRBV5-1	TRBJ1-1	TRBD1	TGCGCCAGCAGCTTGGCAAGAGGGACAGCGAGGAACACTGAAGCTTTCTTT	CASSLARGTARNTEAFF
-	TRBV18	TRBJ2-5	-	TGTGCCAGCTCACCCGGGTCGCCGGGAGACCAAGAGACCCAGTACTTC	CASSPGSPGDQETQYF
-	TRBV6-5	TRBJ1-1	-	TGTGCCAGCAGTCCTACGTACAGATCGAACACTGAAGCTTTCTTT	CASSPTYRSNTEAFF
-	TRBV20-1	TRBJ1-2	TRBD1	TGCAGTGCTAGTGACAGACAGGGCCGCTATGGCTACACCTTC	CSASDRQGRYGYTF
-	TRBV7-8	TRBJ2-4	TRBD2	TGTGCCAGCAGCCCCCTGGCCACTAGCGGACTAGCCAAAAACATTCAGTACTTC	CASSPLATSGLAKNIQYF
-	TRBV5-4	TRBJ1-1	-	TGTGCCAGCAGCTCCATAGTAACCACTGAAGCTTTCTTT	CASSSIVTTEAFF
many	TRBV14	TRBJ2-1	TRBD2	TGTGCCAGCAGCCAACAAGCGGGGTACAATGAGCAGTTCTTC	CASSQQAGYNEQFF
-	TRBV7-9	TRBJ2-1	TRBD2	TGTGCCAGCATCTCCGTCCCCGCTAGCGGGATTGAGCAGTTCTTC	CASISVPASGIEQFF
-	TRBV7-9	TRBJ2-2	-	TGTGCCAGCAGCTCCTCGGGGGCAGGGGGGAACACCGGGGAGCTGTTTTTT	CASSSSGAGGNTGELFF
-	TRBV7-2	TRBJ1-4	TRBD1	TGTGCCAGCAGCCGTCGGACAGGGTATGAAAAACTGTTTTTT	CASSRRTGYEKLFF
-	TRBV6-2/TRBV6-3	TRBJ1-1	-	TGTGCCAGCAGCCGCCATACTTCGGACACTGAAGCTTTCTTT	CASSRHTSDTEAFF
-	TRBV4-1	TRBJ2-4	-	TGCGCCAGCAGCCAAGAGGCGGATGGGAACATTCAGTACTTC	CASSQEADGNIQYF
-	TRBV9	TRBJ2-3	-	TGTGCCAGCAGCGTAGATGGTCAGGGTGCGGATACGCAGTATTTT	CASSVDGQGADTQYF